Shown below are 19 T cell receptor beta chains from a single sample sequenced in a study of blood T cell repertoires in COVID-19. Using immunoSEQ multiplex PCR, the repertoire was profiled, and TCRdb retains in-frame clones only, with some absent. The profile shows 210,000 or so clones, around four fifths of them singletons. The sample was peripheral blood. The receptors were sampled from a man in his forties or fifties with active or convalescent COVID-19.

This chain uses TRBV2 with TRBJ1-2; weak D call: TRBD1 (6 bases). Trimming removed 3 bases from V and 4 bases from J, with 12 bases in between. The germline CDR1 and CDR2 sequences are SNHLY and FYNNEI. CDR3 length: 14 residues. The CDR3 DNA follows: TGTGCCAGCAGTGACCTCCCAGGGGCCTATGGCTACACCTTC. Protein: CASSDLPGAYGYTF.

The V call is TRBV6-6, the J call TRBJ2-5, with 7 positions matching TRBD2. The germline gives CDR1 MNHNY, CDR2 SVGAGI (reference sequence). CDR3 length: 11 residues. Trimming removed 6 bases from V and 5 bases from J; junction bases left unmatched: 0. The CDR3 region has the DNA TGTGCCAGCAGGGGAGGGGAGACCCAGTACTTC. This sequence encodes CASRGGETQYF.

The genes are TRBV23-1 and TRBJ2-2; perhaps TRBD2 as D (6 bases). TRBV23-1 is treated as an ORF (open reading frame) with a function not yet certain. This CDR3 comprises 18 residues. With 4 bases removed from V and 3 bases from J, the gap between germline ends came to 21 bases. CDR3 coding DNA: TGCGCCAGCAGTCTGAATCTCGGGGGAAGCGGAGACACCGGGGAGCTGTTTTTT. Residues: CASSLNLGGSGDTGELFF.

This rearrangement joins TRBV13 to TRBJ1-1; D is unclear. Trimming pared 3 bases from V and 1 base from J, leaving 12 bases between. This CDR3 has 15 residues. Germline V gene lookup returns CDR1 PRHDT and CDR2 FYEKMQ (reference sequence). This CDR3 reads CASSFSGSSNTEAFF. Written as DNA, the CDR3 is TGTGCCAGCAGCTTCTCGGGATCCTCGAACACTGAAGCTTTCTTT.

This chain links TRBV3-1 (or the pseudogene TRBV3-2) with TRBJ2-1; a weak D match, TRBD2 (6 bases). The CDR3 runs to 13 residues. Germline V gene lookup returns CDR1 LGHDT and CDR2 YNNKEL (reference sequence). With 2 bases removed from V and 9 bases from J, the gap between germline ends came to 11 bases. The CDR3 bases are TGTGCCAGCAGCCAATCCAGGCGGGGTGAGCAGTTCTTC. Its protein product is CASSQSRRGEQFF.

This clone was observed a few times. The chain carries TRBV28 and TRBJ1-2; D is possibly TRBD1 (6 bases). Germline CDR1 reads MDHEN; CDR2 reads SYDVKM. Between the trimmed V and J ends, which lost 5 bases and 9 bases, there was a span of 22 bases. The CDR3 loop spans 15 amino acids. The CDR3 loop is CASSRGGGAGVSYTF. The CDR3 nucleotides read TGTGCCAGCAGTCGTGGCGGGGGGGCCGGCGTCAGCTACACCTTC.

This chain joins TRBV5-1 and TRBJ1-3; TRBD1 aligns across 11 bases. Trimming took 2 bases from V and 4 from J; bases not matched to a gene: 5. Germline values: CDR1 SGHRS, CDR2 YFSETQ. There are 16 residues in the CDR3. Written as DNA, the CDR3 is TGCGCCAGCAGCTTTGGGGACAGGGGGACCGGAAACACCATATATTTT. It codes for CASSFGDRGTGNTIYF.

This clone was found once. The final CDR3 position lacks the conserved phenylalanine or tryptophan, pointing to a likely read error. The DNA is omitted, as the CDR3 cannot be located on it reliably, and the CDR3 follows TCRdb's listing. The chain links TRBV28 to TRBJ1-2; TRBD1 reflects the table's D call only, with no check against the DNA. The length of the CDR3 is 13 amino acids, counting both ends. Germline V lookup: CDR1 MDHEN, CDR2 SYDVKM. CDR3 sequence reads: CASSLRQGDFYSL.

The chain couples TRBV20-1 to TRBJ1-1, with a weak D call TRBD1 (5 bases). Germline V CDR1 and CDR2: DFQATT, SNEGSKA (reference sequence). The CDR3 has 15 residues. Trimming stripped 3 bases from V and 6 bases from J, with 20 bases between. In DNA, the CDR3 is TGCAGTGCTAGTACAGGTGGGGCTCGTGGCTCTGAAGCTTTCTTT. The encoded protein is CSASTGGARGSEAFF.

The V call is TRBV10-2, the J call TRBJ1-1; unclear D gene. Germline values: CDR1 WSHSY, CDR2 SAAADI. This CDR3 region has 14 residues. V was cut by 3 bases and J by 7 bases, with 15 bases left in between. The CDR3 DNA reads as TGCGCCAGCAGTGACTACCCCAATACAGATGAAGCTTTCTTT. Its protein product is CASSDYPNTDEAFF.

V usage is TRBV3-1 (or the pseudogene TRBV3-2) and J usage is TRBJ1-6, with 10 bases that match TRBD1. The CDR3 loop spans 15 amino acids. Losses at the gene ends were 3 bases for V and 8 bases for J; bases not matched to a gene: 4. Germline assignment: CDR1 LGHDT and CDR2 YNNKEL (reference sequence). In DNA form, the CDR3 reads TGTGCCAGCAGCCAGTCCGGGACAGGGGATTCACCCCTCCACTTT. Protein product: CASSQSGTGDSPLHF.

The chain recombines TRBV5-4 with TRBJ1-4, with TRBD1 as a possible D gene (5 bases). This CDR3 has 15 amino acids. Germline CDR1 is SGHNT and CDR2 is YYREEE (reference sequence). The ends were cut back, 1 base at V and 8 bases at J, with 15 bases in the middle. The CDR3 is CASSLWGGVREKLFF. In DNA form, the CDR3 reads TGTGCCAGCAGCTTGTGGGGGGGTGTACGGGAAAAACTGTTTTTT.

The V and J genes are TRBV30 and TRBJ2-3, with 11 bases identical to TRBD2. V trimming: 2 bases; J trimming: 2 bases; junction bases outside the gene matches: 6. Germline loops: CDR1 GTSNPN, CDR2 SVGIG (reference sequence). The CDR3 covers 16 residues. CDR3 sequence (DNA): TGTGCCTGGAGTTTTGGACTAGCGGGTAACACAGATACGCAGTATTTT. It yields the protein CAWSFGLAGNTDTQYF.

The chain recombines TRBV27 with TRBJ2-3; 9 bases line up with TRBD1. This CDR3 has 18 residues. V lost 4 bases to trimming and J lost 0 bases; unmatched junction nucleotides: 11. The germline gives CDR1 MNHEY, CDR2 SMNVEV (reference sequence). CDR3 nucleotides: TGTGCCAGCAGTTCCCCCCGTGGACAGGGGTTCAGCACAGATACGCAGTATTTT. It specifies CASSSPRGQGFSTDTQYF.

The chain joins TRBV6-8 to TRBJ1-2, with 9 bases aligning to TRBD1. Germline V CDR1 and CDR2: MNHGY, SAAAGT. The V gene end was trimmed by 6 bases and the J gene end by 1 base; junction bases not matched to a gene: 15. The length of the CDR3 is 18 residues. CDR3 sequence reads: CASSPPSDRGPFNYGYTF. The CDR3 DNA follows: TGTGCCAGCAGCCCACCCTCGGACAGGGGCCCATTTAACTATGGCTACACCTTC.

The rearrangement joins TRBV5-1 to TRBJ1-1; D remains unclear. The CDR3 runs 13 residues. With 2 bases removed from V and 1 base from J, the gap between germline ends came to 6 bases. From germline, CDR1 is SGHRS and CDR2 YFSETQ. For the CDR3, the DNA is TGCGCCAGCAGCTTCTGGCAGAACACTGAAGCTTTCTTT. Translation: CASSFWQNTEAFF.

The CDR3 sequence is CASSLGDRPLDEQYF. CDR3 bases: TGTGCCAGCAGCTTAGGGGACAGGCCCCTCGACGAGCAGTACTTC. The V gene is TRBV11-2, the J gene TRBJ2-7; TRBD1 aligns across 8 bases. The CDR3 runs 15 residues. Unmatched junction bases numbered 7, after V lost 1 base and J lost 5 bases. Per the germline V gene, CDR1 is SGHAT and CDR2 is FQNNGV.

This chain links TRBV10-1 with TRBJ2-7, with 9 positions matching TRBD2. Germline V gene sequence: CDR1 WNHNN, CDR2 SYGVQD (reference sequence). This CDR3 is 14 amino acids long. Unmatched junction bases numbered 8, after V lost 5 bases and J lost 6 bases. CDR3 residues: CASSPSGGPSEQYF. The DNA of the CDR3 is TGCGCCAGCAGTCCAAGCGGGGGGCCTTCCGAGCAGTACTTC.

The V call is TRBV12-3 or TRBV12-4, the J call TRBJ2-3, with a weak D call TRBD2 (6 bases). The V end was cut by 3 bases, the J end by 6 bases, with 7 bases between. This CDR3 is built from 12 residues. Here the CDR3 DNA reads TGTGCCAGCAGTTTCGGAGGGGATACGCAGTATTTT. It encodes CASSFGGDTQYF.